The clone carrying this TCR beta chain was counted between two and nine times. The data belong to a study of a mutant IDH1 vaccine in newly diagnosed glioma. Sample time point: baseline, week 1 (first vaccination visit). This sample's treatment: pre-vaccination baseline after standard-of-care therapy. Donors had new WHO grade 3 or 4 IDH1-mutant, ATRX-lost astrocytomas. CDR3 length: 12 amino acids. Germline assignment: CDR1 GTSNPN and CDR2 SVGIG (reference sequence). Some clones are missing from TCRdb's copy, which holds only in-frame ones; the method was immunoSEQ multiplex PCR. Found here are about 88,000 clones, about four fifths of them singletons; the top ten hold roughly 5%.

Sequenced material: PBMCs, taken from a glioma patient treated with radiotherapy, temozolomide or both. This sequence joins TRBV30 and TRBJ1-1, with D uncertain. This sequence was found in a man aged 35 to 55 with glioma. Some clones in this sample may be carry-over from other donors' samples. The CDR3 protein is CALTPVNTEAFF. As DNA, the CDR3 is TGTGCTTTGACGCCAGTGAACACTGAAGCTTTCTTT.